The 15 T cell receptor beta chains listed next were all sequenced from one sample in a study of response to subunit inactivated influenza vaccine. Using its own MiXCR run on the RT-PCR reads, TCRdb lists one record per CDR3 protein. The data show under 200,000 distinct CDR3 sequences, 11% seen once. Sequences were derived from non-naive T cells sorted from PBMCs, sampled around seven weeks after vaccination. These receptors were obtained from a man between 45 and 60 years old who received an inactivated influenza vaccine.

This clonotype was detected ten times or more. The chain employs TRBV12-3 or TRBV12-4 and TRBJ1-5, with 7 bases that match TRBD1. The CDR3 is 15 residues long. V lost 1 base, J lost 4 bases, and 4 bases stayed unmatched. The CDR3 DNA follows: TGTGCCAGCAGTTTAGGACAGGGCGATAATCAGCCCCAGCATTTT. Amino acids: CASSLGQGDNQPQHF.

This clonotype was observed a handful of times. The J gene is TRBJ2-7, the V gene TRBV6-2 or TRBV6-3, with 8 bases fitting TRBD1. Unmatched junction bases numbered 11, after V lost 4 bases and J lost 12 bases. The germline V gene has CDR1 MNHEY and CDR2 SVGEGT. This CDR3 contains 13 residues. The CDR3 region has the DNA TGTGCCAGCAGTTCAGAACCCGGACAGGGTCCGTACTTC. Its protein product is CASSSEPGQGPYF.

This clonotype has just a few counts. The rearrangement links TRBV7-8 to TRBJ2-7, with 11 nucleotides matching TRBD1. The V and J ends lost 3 bases and 6 bases, in that order; junction bases with no gene match: 13. Germline CDR1 and CDR2: SGHVS and FQNEAQ. The CDR3 totals 17 residues. CDR3 residues: CASSFTPGTGGLGEQYF. For the CDR3, the DNA is TGTGCCAGCAGCTTTACCCCCGGGACAGGGGGTCTGGGCGAGCAGTACTTC.

The CDR3 region has the DNA TGTGCCAGCAGCTTGGGCCCCCCGAATGAAAAACTGTTTTTT. It codes for CASSLGPPNEKLFF. The chain couples TRBV5-6 to TRBJ1-4; unclear D gene. Trimming took off 0 bases at V and 5 bases at J, with 8 bases between the two ends. CDR3 length: 14 amino acids. The germline V gene has CDR1 SGHDT and CDR2 YYEEEE.

CDR3 in amino acids: CSVRLTTRETQYF. In nucleotides, the CDR3 is TGCAGCGTTCGGTTAACTACTCGAGAGACCCAGTACTTC. This rearrangement joins TRBV29-1 to TRBJ2-5; D remains ambiguous. This CDR3 is 13 amino acids long. CDR1 is SQVTM and CDR2 is ANQGSEA in the germline V gene. The ends were cut back, 5 bases at V and 4 bases at J, with 14 bases in the middle. The whole variable domain, remainder taken from reference TRBV29-1 and TRBJ2-5, is SAVISQKPSRDICQRGTSLTIQCQVDSQVTMMFWYRQQPGQSLTLIATANQGSEATYESGFVIDKFPISRPNLTFSTLTVSNMSPEDSSIYLCSVRLTTRETQYFGPGTRLLVL.

This clonotype was recorded at least ten times. The chain combines TRBV10-1 with TRBJ2-7, with D uncertain. Germline loops: CDR1 WNHNN, CDR2 SYGVQD (reference sequence). V was pared by 4 bases and J by 3 bases, with 4 bases between. There are 11 residues in the CDR3. This CDR3 reads CASSGGYEQYF. The DNA for the CDR3 is TGCGCCAGCAGTGGGGGCTACGAGCAGTACTTC.

This clonotype was counted a few times. The chain links TRBV21-1 to TRBJ2-5; the D call of TRBD1 is as the table states it, not checked on the DNA. TRBV21-1 is noted as a pseudogene. The CDR3 loop spans 14 amino acids. CDR3 loop: CASSDQGQRETQYF. The DNA of the CDR3 is TGTGCCAGCAGCGACCAGGGACAACGGGAGACCCAGTACTTC.

This clonotype occurred a few times. The chain is built from TRBV7-8 and TRBJ2-3; 10 bases are shared with TRBD2. The V gene's germline CDR1 is SGHVS and CDR2 FQNEAQ. Trimming removed 4 bases from V and 3 bases from J; junction bases left unmatched: 10. This CDR3 has 17 amino acids. The CDR3 DNA is TGTGCCAGCAGCTCACCGTATAGCGGGGGGCGGACAGATACGCAGTATTTT. The encoded protein is CASSSPYSGGRTDTQYF. Variable domain in full (rest from reference TRBV7-8 and TRBJ2-3): GAGVSQSPRYKVAKRGQDVALRCDPISGHVSLFWYQQALGQGPEFLTYFQNEAQLDKSGLPSDRFFAERPEGSVSTLKIQRTQQEDSAVYLCASSSPYSGGRTDTQYFGPGTRLTVL.

This clonotype has more than one count but fewer than ten. The chain combines TRBV7-9 with TRBJ2-1, with D possibly matching TRBD2 (5 bases). Germline V gives CDR1 SEHNR, CDR2 FQNEAQ (reference sequence). The CDR3 runs to 12 residues. V was trimmed by 5 bases and J by 9 bases, leaving 11 bases between them. The CDR3 coding sequence is TGTGCCAGCAGCCTCCGGCTAGCTGAGCAGTTCTTC. Protein product: CASSLRLAEQFF. The full variable domain, in which reference TRBV7-9 and TRBJ2-1 provide the parts outside the CDR3, is DTGVSQNPRHKITKRGQNVTFRCDPISEHNRLYWYRQTLGQGPEFLTYFQNEAQLEKSRLLSDRFSAERPKGSFSTLEIQRTEQGDSAMYLCASSLRLAEQFFGPGTRLTVL.

The genes are TRBV6-2 or TRBV6-3 and TRBJ1-5, with TRBD1 matching over 9 bases. Germline-derived CDR1 and CDR2 are MNHEY and SVGEGT. The CDR3 runs to 20 residues. With 6 bases clipped from V and 0 bases from J, the junction kept 18 bases outside the gene matches. The CDR3 spells CASRGAQGANRISSNQPQHF. CDR3 bases: TGTGCCAGCAGGGGGGCACAGGGGGCGAACCGAATCTCTAGCAATCAGCCCCAGCATTTT.

The sample holds many counts of this clonotype. The rearrangement links TRBV5-1 to TRBJ2-5; D is unclear. This CDR3 has 14 amino acids. Germline V lookup: CDR1 SGHRS, CDR2 YFSETQ. The V and J ends lost 1 base and 0 bases respectively, with 7 bases between them. CDR3 in amino acids: CASSLIPDQETQYF. The CDR3 nucleotides are TGCGCCAGCAGCTTGATTCCGGACCAAGAGACCCAGTACTTC.

CDR3 in DNA: TGCAGTGCTACGGACAGGGACACTGAAGCTTTCTTT. It yields the protein CSATDRDTEAFF. The rearrangement links TRBV20-1 to TRBJ1-1; 8 nucleotides align to TRBD1. J lost 3 bases, V lost 4 bases, and 1 base had no gene match. The CDR3 is made up of 12 amino acids. Germline CDR1 reads DFQATT; CDR2 reads SNEGSKA (reference sequence).

The CDR3: CACSALGGLGGQETQYF. CDR3 in DNA: TGTGCCTGTTCTGCTCTCGGAGGCCTCGGTGGCCAAGAGACCCAGTACTTC. The chain recombines TRBV10-3 with TRBJ2-5, with a weak D call TRBD2 (5 bases). This CDR3 has 17 amino acids. CDR1 is ENHRY and CDR2 is SYGVKD in the germline V gene. V was pared by 11 bases and J by 1 base, with 26 bases between.

The sample holds a few counts of this clonotype. This chain uses TRBV7-9 with TRBJ2-3; 8 bases fit TRBD1. With 1 base clipped from V and 5 bases from J, the junction kept 8 bases outside the gene matches. CDR1 is SEHNR, CDR2 FQNEAQ, per germline (reference sequence). The CDR3 is 16 amino acids. CDR3 bases: TGTGCCAGCAGCTTAGTTACAACAGGGGGAAGAGATACGCAGTATTTT. This codes for CASSLVTTGGRDTQYF.

This clonotype was seen a few times. V and J are TRBV12-3 or TRBV12-4 and TRBJ2-5; the D gene is possibly TRBD1 (6 bases). The CDR3 is made up of 14 amino acids. V lost 5 bases and J 4 bases, leaving 14 bases between the germline ends. The CDR3 sequence is CASSANRVGETQYF. The CDR3 bases are TGTGCCAGCAGTGCTAACAGGGTTGGAGAGACCCAGTACTTC.